The 22 T cell receptor beta chains listed next were all sequenced from one sample in a study of technical replicates of blood from several donors. Here immunoSEQ multiplex PCR was the method, and the copy in TCRdb shows in-frame clones only, minus some. Among 74,000 or so clones listed, just under 95% were seen once. Sequencing was carried out using T cells isolated from PBMCs. These receptor sequences come from a human donor in good health.

The V gene is TRBV19, the J gene TRBJ1-5; D not certain. The CDR3 loop spans 16 amino acids. The V end was cut by 5 bases, the J end by 1 base, with 15 bases between. Germline CDR1 and CDR2: LNHDA and SQIVND (reference sequence). The CDR3 DNA reads as TGTGCCAGTAGTGATCTATCGGGTAGGAGCAATCAGCCCCAGCATTTT. This translates into CASSDLSGRSNQPQHF.

The chain combines TRBV12-5 with TRBJ2-7; 9 bases match TRBD1. The junction had 7 bases not matched to a gene; V was cut back by 7 bases and J by 6 bases. The length of the CDR3 is 13 residues. Germline CDR1 is LGHNT and CDR2 is FRNRAP. CDR3 nucleotide sequence: TGTGCTAGTGCCTTGACAGGGGGTCGCGAGCAGTACTTC. The encoded protein is CASALTGGREQYF.

The V gene is TRBV4-2, the J gene TRBJ1-1; D is perhaps TRBD1 (5 bases). CDR3 size: 15 residues. The V gene's germline CDR1 is LGHNA and CDR2 YNFKEQ. With 0 bases removed from V and 1 base from J, the gap between germline ends came to 9 bases. The CDR3 loop reads CASSQEPGRNTEAFF. The CDR3 DNA follows: TGTGCCAGCAGCCAAGAACCAGGGCGGAACACTGAAGCTTTCTTT.

The chain is built from TRBV6-5 and TRBJ1-2, with 9 nucleotides matching TRBD1. This CDR3 has 14 amino acids. Trimming at V came to 6 bases and at J to 3 bases, leaving 5 bases not matched to a gene. The germline V gene has CDR1 MNHEY and CDR2 SVGAGI. The CDR3, as DNA: TGTGCCAGCAGCAAAACAGGGGGCGACTATGGCTACACCTTC. This gives the protein CASSKTGGDYGYTF.

V gene TRBV14 combines with J gene TRBJ1-1; 8 bases align to TRBD1. Losses at the gene ends were 4 bases for V and 3 bases for J; bases not matched to a gene: 4. This CDR3 is built from 14 residues. Germline V gene sequence: CDR1 SGHDN, CDR2 FVKESK. The CDR3: CASSRGQGHTEAFF. DNA for the CDR3: TGTGCCAGCAGCCGAGGACAGGGACACACTGAAGCTTTCTTT.

This clone has only one observation. The CDR3 region has the DNA TGCGCCAGCAGCCAAGAGCACAGGGGGAATGAAGCTTTCTTT. Its translation: CASSQEHRGNEAFF. The chain recombines TRBV4-1 with TRBJ1-1; 8 bases map to TRBD1. V lost 0 bases, J lost 7 bases, and 4 bases stayed unmatched. This CDR3 has 14 amino acids. Germline lookup yields CDR1 MGHRA and CDR2 YSYEKL.

This chain uses TRBV5-8 with TRBJ1-1, with D hard to call. V lost 1 base, J lost 0 bases, and 10 bases lay in between. Germline values: CDR1 SGHTS, CDR2 YDEGEE. The length of the CDR3 is 15 residues. The CDR3: CASSLRRLLNTEAFF. DNA for the CDR3: TGTGCCAGCAGCTTGCGCAGGCTGTTGAACACTGAAGCTTTCTTT. Filled out from reference TRBV5-8 and TRBJ1-1, the complete variable domain reads EAGVTQSPTHLIKTRGQQATLRCSPISGHTSVYWYQQALGLGLQFLLWYDEGEERNRGNFPPRFSGRQFPNYSSELNVNALELEDSALYLCASSLRRLLNTEAFFGQGTRLTVV.

The chain is built from TRBV10-1 and TRBJ2-7; TRBD2 might be the D (5 bases). Trimming removed 6 bases from V and 2 bases from J, with 20 bases in between. This CDR3 has 16 residues. From germline, CDR1 is WNHNN and CDR2 SYGVQD (reference sequence). The CDR3, as DNA: TGCGCCAGCAGCCCCGAGAGATGGAACGGGGCCTACGAGCAGTACTTC. It translates to CASSPERWNGAYEQYF.

The chain employs TRBV6-6 and TRBJ2-7; a possible D gene is TRBD2 (6 bases). CDR3 size: 13 residues. From germline, CDR1 is MNHNY and CDR2 SVGAGI (reference sequence). Trimming shortened V by 6 bases and J by 5 bases, and 14 bases separated the two germline ends. CDR3 amino acids: CASSIVGGNEQYF. The CDR3 DNA is TGTGCCAGCAGCATAGTGGGAGGAAACGAGCAGTACTTC.

The chain carries TRBV18 and TRBJ2-7, with 11 bases aligning to TRBD2. Germline V gene lookup returns CDR1 KGHSH and CDR2 LQKENI. The CDR3 consists of 19 residues. V lost 3 bases and J lost 0; bases outside the gene matches: 13. This chain's CDR3 is CASSPGATSGTSSSYEQYF. CDR3 nucleotides: TGTGCCAGCTCACCTGGAGCGACTAGCGGGACTTCCAGCTCCTACGAGCAGTACTTC.

This sequence joins TRBV5-6 and TRBJ2-2, with D perhaps TRBD2 (5 bases). CDR1 and CDR2 from the germline V gene are SGHDT and YYEEEE. V gave up 1 base and J gave up 8 bases, with 12 bases separating them. The length of the CDR3 is 14 residues. CDR3 sequence (DNA): TGTGCCAGCAGCTTGAAACTAGAAGGTGGGGAGCTGTTTTTT. Translation gives CASSLKLEGGELFF.

The genes are TRBV7-2 and TRBJ2-7; D might be TRBD1 (6 bases). Trimming took off 5 bases at V and 0 bases at J, with 17 bases between the two ends. The CDR3 is 16 residues long. Germline V lookup: CDR1 SGHTA, CDR2 FQGNSA. The CDR3 DNA is TGTGCCAGCAGCGTGGGGGCCCGGGTATCCTCCTACGAGCAGTACTTC. Its translation is CASSVGARVSSYEQYF.

The chain recombines TRBV19 with TRBJ1-1; TRBD1 matches at 7 bases. Germline lookup yields CDR1 LNHDA and CDR2 SQIVND (reference sequence). CDR3 length: 16 residues. The V and J ends lost 8 bases and 0 bases, in that order; junction bases with no gene match: 12. The CDR3 DNA sequence: TGTGCCAGTCACTGGGACAGCCATTCTATGAACACTGAAGCTTTCTTT. The encoded protein is CASHWDSHSMNTEAFF.

This clone was counted only a few times. The J gene is TRBJ1-2, the V gene TRBV7-9, with unresolved D. Trimming removed 1 base from V and 3 bases from J, with 15 bases in between. The CDR3 is 16 residues long. Germline V gene lookup returns CDR1 SEHNR and CDR2 FQNEAQ (reference sequence). DNA of the CDR3: TGTGCCAGCAGCTTAGTCTCTGTTAGCTATGACTATGGCTACACCTTC. Translated: CASSLVSVSYDYGYTF.

This chain joins TRBV7-2 and TRBJ2-5; TRBD2 matches 11 bases. V trimming: 0 bases; J trimming: 1 base; junction bases outside the gene matches: 19. Germline loops: CDR1 SGHTA, CDR2 FQGNSA. The CDR3 loop spans 22 amino acids. CDR3 loop: CASSLAGVGTSGLSAIQETQYF. The CDR3 DNA reads TGTGCCAGCAGCTTAGCAGGGGTCGGGACTAGCGGCCTCTCCGCCATCCAAGAGACCCAGTACTTC.

The chain joins TRBV5-5 to TRBJ2-7; tentative D call: TRBD1 (6 bases). Germline V gene lookup returns CDR1 SGHKS and CDR2 YYEKEE (reference sequence). The V gene lost 5 bases and the J gene lost 1 base, with 19 bases spanning the gap. The CDR3 spans 16 residues. DNA of the CDR3: TGTGCCAGCAGACATCTGAGTGGACAGTATTCCTACGAGCAGTACTTC. It yields the protein CASRHLSGQYSYEQYF.

J is TRBJ2-2 and V is TRBV7-3; maybe TRBD2 (6 bases). This CDR3 region has 14 residues. Between the trimmed V and J ends, which lost 2 bases and 7 bases, there was a span of 11 bases. Germline V gene sequence: CDR1 SGHTA, CDR2 FQGTGA. The chain's CDR3 is CASSLSGTGGELFF. Here the CDR3 DNA reads TGTGCCAGCAGCTTATCGGGGACTGGCGGGGAGCTGTTTTTT.

The chain carries TRBV18 and TRBJ1-2; a possible D gene is TRBD1 (6 bases). This CDR3 has 13 residues. Germline-derived CDR1 and CDR2 are KGHSH and LQKENI. Trimming took 6 bases from V and 3 from J, leaving 11 bases between them. CDR3 nucleotide sequence: TGTGCCAGCTCCCCTAGACAGGACTATGGCTACACCTTC. This sequence encodes CASSPRQDYGYTF.

The rearrangement joins TRBV7-9 to TRBJ2-1; TRBD1 aligns across 7 bases. In germline, CDR1 is SEHNR, CDR2 FQNEAQ (reference sequence). The J segment lost 4 bases and the V segment lost 5 bases, leaving 2 bases of the junction unmatched. The CDR3 sequence is 13 residues long. Here the CDR3 DNA reads TGTGCCAGCAGCCGGGACAGTTACAATGAGCAGTTCTTC. This encodes CASSRDSYNEQFF.

CDR3 amino acids: CASSHPGLVSYEQYF. Written as DNA, the CDR3 is TGTGCCAGCAGCCATCCGGGACTAGTTTCCTACGAGCAGTACTTC. J is TRBJ2-7 and V is TRBV4-2, with TRBD2 identical over 8 bases. There are 15 residues in the CDR3. Looked up from germline, CDR1 is LGHNA and CDR2 is YNFKEQ. Germline trimming cut 3 bases from V and 1 base from J; bases unmatched to any gene: 5.

This clone has only one observation. Other nucleotide sequences in the sample specify the same CDR3. V is TRBV5-4 and J is TRBJ2-7; D unclear. V was pared by 2 bases and J by 0 bases, with 3 bases between. The CDR3 runs to 12 residues. Germline V gene data show CDR1 as SGHNT and CDR2 as YYREEE (reference sequence). The CDR3 DNA reads TGTGCCAGCAGCTTCAGCTCCTACGAGCAGTACTTC. It specifies CASSFSSYEQYF.

The chain links TRBV9 to TRBJ2-3, with 7 bases that match TRBD2. The germline gives CDR1 SGDLS, CDR2 YYNGEE. V shed 4 bases, J shed 2 bases, and the junction held 10 bases outside the gene matches. The CDR3 is 16 amino acids. The CDR3 nucleotides are TGTGCCAGCAGCACCCGAGCGGGATTCCACACAGATACGCAGTATTTT. Its translation is CASSTRAGFHTDTQYF.